This TCR beta chain is drawn from a study of blood T cell repertoires in COVID-19. TCRdb's table, derived via immunoSEQ multiplex PCR, lists solely in-frame clones and lacks some. The sample has 150,000 to 200,000 clones; less than 90% are singletons. The CDR3 loop spans 15 amino acids. V was shortened by 0 bases and J by 2 bases, with 6 bases between the two germline ends. Per germline, CDR1 SGHRS and CDR2 YFSETQ. This clone was seen once. Sequencing was performed on peripheral blood. V gene TRBV5-1 combines with J gene TRBJ2-6, with D uncertain. This receptor was obtained from a woman aged 70-85 years with COVID-19, enrolled during active disease. In DNA form, the CDR3 reads TGCGCCAGCAGCTTGGAGAGTGCTGGGGCCAACGTCCTGACTTTC. Translated, it gives CASSLESAGANVLTF. Supplemented by reference TRBV5-1 and TRBJ2-6, the full variable domain reads KAGVTQTPRYLIKTRGQQVTLSCSPISGHRSVSWYQQTPGQGLQFLFEYFSETQRNKGNFPGRFSGRQFSNSRSEMNVSTLELGDSALYLCASSLESAGANVLTFGAGSRLTVL.